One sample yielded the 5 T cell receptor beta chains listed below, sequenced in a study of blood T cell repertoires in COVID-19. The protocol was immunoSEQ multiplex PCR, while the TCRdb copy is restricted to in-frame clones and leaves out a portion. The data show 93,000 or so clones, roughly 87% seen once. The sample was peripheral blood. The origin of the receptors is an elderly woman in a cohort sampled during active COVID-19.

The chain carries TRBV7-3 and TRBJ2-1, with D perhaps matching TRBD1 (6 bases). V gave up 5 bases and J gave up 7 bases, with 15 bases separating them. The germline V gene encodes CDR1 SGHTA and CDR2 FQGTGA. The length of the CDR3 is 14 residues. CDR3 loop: CASSLQQGWNEQFF. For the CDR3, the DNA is TGTGCCAGCAGCCTCCAACAGGGTTGGAATGAGCAGTTCTTC.

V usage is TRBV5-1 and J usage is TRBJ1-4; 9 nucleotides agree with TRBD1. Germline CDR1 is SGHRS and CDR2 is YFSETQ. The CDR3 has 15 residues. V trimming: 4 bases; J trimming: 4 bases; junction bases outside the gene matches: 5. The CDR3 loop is CASSTGTGNNEKLFF. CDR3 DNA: TGCGCCAGCAGCACCGGGACAGGGAATAATGAAAAACTGTTTTTT.

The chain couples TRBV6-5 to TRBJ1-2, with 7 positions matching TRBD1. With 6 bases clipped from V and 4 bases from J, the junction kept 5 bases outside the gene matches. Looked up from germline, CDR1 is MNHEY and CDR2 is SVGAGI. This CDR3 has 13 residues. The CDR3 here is CASRPTGPYGYTF. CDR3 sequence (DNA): TGTGCCAGCAGACCGACAGGGCCCTATGGCTACACCTTC.

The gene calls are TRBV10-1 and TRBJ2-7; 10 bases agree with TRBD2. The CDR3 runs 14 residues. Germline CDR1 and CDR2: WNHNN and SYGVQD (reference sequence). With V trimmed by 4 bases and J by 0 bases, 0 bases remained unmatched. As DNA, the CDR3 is TGCGCCAGCAGTGGGACTAGCGGCTCCTACGAGCAGTACTTC. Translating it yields CASSGTSGSYEQYF.

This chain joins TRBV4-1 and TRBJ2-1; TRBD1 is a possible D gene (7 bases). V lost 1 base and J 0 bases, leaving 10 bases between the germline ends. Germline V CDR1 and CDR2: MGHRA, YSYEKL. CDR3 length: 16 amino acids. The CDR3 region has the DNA TGCGCCAGCAGCCAAGTGCGGGACAGCTCCTACAATGAGCAGTTCTTC. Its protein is CASSQVRDSSYNEQFF.